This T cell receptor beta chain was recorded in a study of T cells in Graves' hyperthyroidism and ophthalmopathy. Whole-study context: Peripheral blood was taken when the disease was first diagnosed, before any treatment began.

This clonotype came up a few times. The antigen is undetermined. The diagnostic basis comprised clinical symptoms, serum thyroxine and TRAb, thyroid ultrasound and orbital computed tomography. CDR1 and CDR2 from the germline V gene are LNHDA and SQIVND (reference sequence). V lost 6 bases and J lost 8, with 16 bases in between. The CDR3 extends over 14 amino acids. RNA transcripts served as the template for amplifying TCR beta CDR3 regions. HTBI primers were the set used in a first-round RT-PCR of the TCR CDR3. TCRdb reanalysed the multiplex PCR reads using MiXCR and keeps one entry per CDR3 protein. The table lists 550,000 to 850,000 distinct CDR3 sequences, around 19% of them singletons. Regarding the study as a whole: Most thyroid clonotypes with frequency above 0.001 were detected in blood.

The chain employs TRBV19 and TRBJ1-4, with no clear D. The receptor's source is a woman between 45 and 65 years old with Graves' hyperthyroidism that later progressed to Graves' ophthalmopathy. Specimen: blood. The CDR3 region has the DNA TGTGCCAGTAGACAGTCAACAAGGCGAGAAAAACTGTTTTTT. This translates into CASRQSTRREKLFF.